This entry concerns a single T cell receptor (beta chain). Its antigen is currently unknown. This CDR3 has 16 amino acids. Germline loops: CDR1 SGHRS, CDR2 YFSETQ. V was shortened by 3 bases and J by 7 bases, with 20 bases between the two germline ends. It was RNA transcripts that yielded the amplified TCR beta CDR3 regions. Initially, a first-round RT-PCR of the TCR CDR3 employed the HTBI primer set. TCRdb called the multiplex PCR reads again in MiXCR, with one record for every CDR3 protein. The top ten hold under 55% of the sample, which has some 490,000 distinct CDR3 sequences, 22% seen once. The sample originates from a study of T cells in Graves' hyperthyroidism and ophthalmopathy. Study summary: Peripheral blood was drawn at first diagnosis, prior to all treatment. General study results and limits: The model identified upcoming ophthalmopathy a median 6.5 months ahead of onset. From stable hyperthyroidism, ophthalmopathy was separated by a 13 V-J model.

This TCR came from a woman between 65 and 79 years old with Graves' ophthalmopathy. The chain combines TRBV5-1 with TRBJ2-1, with D possibly being TRBD2 (6 bases). The sequencing sample was made of blood. The CDR3 nucleotides are TGCGCCAGCAGCTCCTCGATCCGGGACTCTTATAATGAGCAGTTCTTC. Amino acids: CASSSSIRDSYNEQFF.